This TCR beta chain was identified during a study of T cells in Graves' hyperthyroidism and ophthalmopathy (dated by TCRdb to about 2019). At the level of the whole study: Peripheral blood was collected at initial diagnosis, before any treatment. The approximately 98 discovery patients were randomly divided into training and test sets at a 7:3 ratio. Whether ophthalmopathy could be predicted prospectively was tested in an independent validation cohort made up of about 18 hyperthyroidism patients plus 17 patients who later progressed to ophthalmopathy. According to the paper, TCR Vbeta CDR3 sequencing was carried out on approximately 140 peripheral blood samples, which came from 40 to 45 ophthalmopathy, under 80 hyperthyroidism and about 17 progressor patients. The study also compared thyroid tissue and blood T-cell repertoires from roughly six Graves' hyperthyroidism patients. To identify TCR V-J signatures that set the groups apart, the researchers used a discovery cohort of about a hundred patients, made up of 43 with Graves' ophthalmopathy and about 60 with stable Graves' hyperthyroidism. Following sampling, methimazole starting at 30 mg daily was given to hyperthyroidism patients, and high-dose intravenous methylprednisolone was given to ophthalmopathy patients.

A word on this clonotype: Its specific antigen is unknown. No clone much larger than this one lies a single base away; base qualities are absent.

The investigation overall reported the following: A model built on a 13 V-J signature distinguished ophthalmopathy from stable hyperthyroidism, reaching around 90% sensitivity and around 82% specificity in cross-validation and 80%/75% in testing. During validation, the model predicted progression to ophthalmopathy a median of about 6.5 months ahead of onset, with more than 60% sensitivity and 72.22% specificity. Sample size was not statistically predetermined, and blinding of investigators to group allocation was not performed. Most expanded thyroid clonotypes (frequency above 0.001) were also detected in blood, a finding suggesting that blood repertoires may reflect thyroid immune responses.

The cysteine opens and the phenylalanine closes a CDR3 of 15 amino acids. CDR3 DNA is the only sequence kept; it has 45 bases, read in frame from the first base. Taken from the germline V gene (reference sequence), the CDR1 and CDR2 loops are LNHNV and YYDKDF. Deletion took 3 bases off V and 5 bases off J, with a span of 16 bases between the germline ends. The TCR beta CDR3 regions were amplified from RNA transcripts. The first round of RT-PCR for the TCR CDR3 was performed with the HTBI primer set and the Qiagen OneStep RT-PCR kit. The libraries were constructed in a second round of multiplex PCR and then size-selected and purified. Sequencing of the libraries was done on an Illumina HiSeq2000 using paired-end 100 bp reads. The study's processing was this. Raw data were processed with SOAPnuke, discarding reads with adapters, uncalled bases, mean Phred below 15, or no exact constant-primer or identifier match. COPE v1.2.5 was used to merge the high-quality paired reads, and each unique nucleotide sequence was defined as a clonotype. Clonotypes were aligned to IMGT TRBV, TRBD and TRBJ reference segments using MiTCR v1.1. Analysis was restricted to V-J combinations with a frequency above 0.0001, which covered roughly 99% of repertoires. The TCS score was defined as the ratio of F50 (clonal expansion) to E x V (chaos), calculated using BLOSUM62-based TCRdist between CDR3 peptides within each V-J. Welch's t-statistics and random forest reduced around 550 V-J features to 13, which were used in a naive Bayes classifier (R e1071). TCRdb trimmed public reads at Q25 via fastp, called clones via MiXCR and kept in-frame beta chains. Each CDR3 protein gets just one entry, which takes the most common genes and DNA from the rows behind it. TCRdb, not the original authors, processed these V and J calls. The sample includes 300,000 to 400,000 distinct CDR3 sequences, with around 13% observed a single time. The top ten hold under 30% of the sample.

Stable Graves' hyperthyroidism was defined as the absence of progression to ophthalmopathy over 18 months of follow-up. Hyperthyroidism patients were newly diagnosed, had a disease duration of under 2 months, and were aged 18 to 65 years. The study excluded patients with uncontrolled infections, other autoimmune diseases, pregnancy or lactation. Diagnoses were based on clinical symptoms, serum thyroxine and TRAb, thyroid ultrasound and orbital computed tomography. PBMCs were isolated from about 9 ml of fresh peripheral blood by Ficoll-Paque density gradient centrifugation. Total RNA was extracted using Trizol reagent, and RNA quality was assessed on an Agilent 2100 Bioanalyzer.

The TCR comes from a woman aged 30 to 39 with Graves' hyperthyroidism. This sequence uses TRBV15 and TRBJ1-2; the D gene is possibly TRBD1, with 5 bases matching. Sequenced: blood. CDR3 protein: CATSRDPRDPYGYTF. The sequence in DNA is TGTGCCACCAGCAGGGATCCCAGGGACCCTTATGGCTACACCTTC.